Listed below are T cell receptor beta chains from one sample, sequenced in a study of CD8+CD57+ T cells in acquired aplastic anemia. One entry per CDR3 protein results from TCRdb running MiXCR on the reads. The table records about 190,000 distinct CDR3 sequences, just under 50% of them present only once. The sample taken for sequencing was sorted CD4+, CD8+, or CD8+CD57+ T cells (not recorded which) from PBMCs. Receptors originate from a human donor with aplastic anemia. Each CDR3 is given with its conserved first and last residue. The D gene is left open where the match is weak. Size tells how often a clone was seen (once, few, many) or the class of an expanded clone, and some rows leave it out.

TRBD2,many,TRBJ2-5,TRBV7-7,CASSRLAGGPETQYF,TGTGCTAGCAGCCGCCTAGCGGGAGGCCCAGAGACCCAGTACTTC
.,many,TRBJ1-2,TRBV5-1,CASSLATGYGYTF,TGCGCCAGCAGCTTGGCAACAGGCTATGGCTACACCTTC
TRBD2,few,TRBJ2-1,TRBV11-2,CASSFHGLAGGQHEQFF,TGTGCCAGCAGCTTCCACGGACTAGCGGGGGGGCAGCATGAGCAGTTCTTC
.,.,TRBJ2-7,TRBV19,CASSMDYSRGYEQYF,TGTGCCAGTAGTATGGATTATTCCAGGGGCTACGAGCAGTACTTC
.,.,TRBJ2-5,TRBV14,CASSPFSETQYF,TGTGCCAGCAGCCCTTTTTCAGAGACCCAGTACTTC
.,.,TRBJ1-1,TRBV29-1,CSVEEEGTEAFF,TGCAGCGTTGAAGAGGAAGGGACTGAAGCTTTCTTT
.,.,TRBJ1-6,TRBV2,CASSYTSGHNSPLHF,TGTGCCAGCAGTTACACTTCAGGGCACAATTCACCCCTCCACTTT
TRBD2,.,TRBJ2-1,TRBV2,CASSEEQAGVEFF,TGTGCCAGCAGTGAAGAGCAAGCGGGAGTGGAGTTCTTC
TRBD1,.,TRBJ2-7,TRBV29-1,CSVGDRGLLGYEQYF,TGCAGCGTTGGAGACAGGGGGCTACTTGGCTACGAGCAGTACTTC
TRBD2,many,TRBJ2-5,TRBV5-1,CASSRSSGSTETQYF,TGCGCCAGCAGCCGCTCTAGCGGGAGTACCGAGACCCAGTACTTC
.,.,TRBJ2-5,TRBV24-1,CATSDWTEGETQYF,TGTGCCACCAGTGATTGGACAGAGGGGGAGACCCAGTACTTC
TRBD1,.,TRBJ2-5,TRBV20-1,CSAPGTGAETQYF,TGCAGTGCTCCCGGGACAGGGGCAGAGACCCAGTACTTC
.,many,TRBJ1-1,TRBV30,CAWDRDDTEAFF,TGTGCCTGGGATCGGGATGACACTGAAGCTTTCTTT
.,many,TRBJ1-2,TRBV20-1,CSAKYGQILDF,TGCAGTGCTAAATATGGACAGATTCTTGACTTC
TRBD2,many,TRBJ2-7,TRBV10-2,CASSAQLAGGFVPRQYF,TGCGCCAGCAGTGCCCAACTAGCGGGTGGTTTCGTGCCGCGACAGTACTTC
.,.,TRBJ1-2,TRBV5-1,CASSLAGEVYGYTF,TGCGCCAGCAGCTTGGCTGGGGAGGTCTATGGCTACACCTTC
.,few,TRBJ1-2,TRBV12-3/TRBV12-4,CASSAGGGLGFGYTF,TGTGCCAGCAGTGCGGGTGGGGGCCTTGGCTTCGGCTACACCTTC
.,once,TRBJ1-1,TRBV6-4,CASSDESRTEAFF,TGTGCCAGCAGTGACGAATCGAGGACTGAAGCTTTCTTT
.,many,TRBJ1-2,TRBV7-9,CASSSINYGYTF,TGTGCCAGCAGCTCAATCAACTATGGCTACACCTTC
TRBD1,many,TRBJ2-7,TRBV5-5,CASSLLGTGDYEQYF,TGTGCCAGCAGCTTGCTTGGGACAGGGGACTACGAGCAGTACTTC
TRBD1,.,TRBJ1-2,TRBV27,CASSNKGGGYGYAF,TGTGCCAGCAGTAACAAGGGAGGGGGCTATGGCTACGCCTTC
.,few,TRBJ2-5,TRBV28,CASSLLAQEETQYF,TGTGCCAGCAGTTTATTAGCACAGGAAGAGACCCAGTACTTC
TRBD1,.,TRBJ1-4,TRBV10-3,CAIRTGVGEKLFF,TGTGCCATCAGGACAGGGGTCGGTGAAAAACTGTTTTTT
.,few,TRBJ2-7,TRBV2,CASSPLREQYF,TGTGCCAGCAGCCCCCTACGAGAGCAGTACTTC
.,few,TRBJ1-1,TRBV24-1,CATRNSGGAAFF,TGTGCCACCAGGAACAGCGGTGGGGCAGCTTTCTTT
TRBD1,many,TRBJ2-3,TRBV2,CASSLDRGWIKDTQYF,TGTGCCAGCAGTTTGGACAGGGGATGGATTAAAGATACGCAGTATTTT
.,many,TRBJ1-1,TRBV19,CASRRRYPGETEAFF,TGTGCCAGTAGGAGAAGGTATCCGGGGGAAACTGAAGCTTTCTTT
.,.,TRBJ2-7,TRBV2,CASSLNRQSYEQYF,TGTGCCAGCTCACTTAACAGACAGAGCTACGAGCAGTACTTC
TRBD1,few,TRBJ1-5,TRBV24-1,CATSATGTVNQPQHF,TGTGCCACCAGTGCAACCGGGACAGTAAATCAGCCCCAGCATTTT
TRBD2,.,TRBJ2-3,TRBV11-1,CASSFSGRSNNEQYF,TGTGCCAGCAGCTTTAGCGGGAGGTCGAACAATGAGCAGTATTTT
.,.,TRBJ1-1,TRBV6-6,CASRTGEAFF,TGTGCCAGCAGGACGGGTGAAGCTTTCTTT
TRBD1,many,TRBJ1-5,TRBV19,CASSLTGENQPQHF,TGTGCCAGTAGTTTGACAGGGGAGAATCAGCCCCAGCATTTT
.,.,TRBJ2-7,TRBV5-1,CASSLKHDAYSSRANSYEQYF,TGCGCCAGCAGCTTGAAACACGATGCGTATTCGTCCCGGGCTAACTCCTACGAGCAGTACTTC
TRBD1,.,TRBJ1-1,TRBV29-1,CSVIRDRGSTEAFF,TGCAGCGTCATCCGGGACAGAGGGTCCACTGAAGCTTTCTTT
.,many,TRBJ2-1,TRBV7-9,CASSLGLLLHNEQFF,TGTGCCAGCAGCTTGGGACTCCTCCTGCACAATGAGCAGTTCTTC
TRBD2,.,TRBJ2-1,TRBV10-2,CASRLGTSGHNEQFF,TGCGCCAGCAGGCTCGGGACTAGCGGGCACAATGAGCAGTTCTTC
.,.,TRBJ2-3,TRBV25-1,CASSEAGPPADTQYF,TGTGCCAGCAGTGAGGCCGGGCCCCCGGCAGATACGCAGTATTTT
.,.,TRBJ1-1,TRBV30,CAWSFEMNTEAFF,TGTGCCTGGAGTTTCGAGATGAACACTGAAGCTTTCTTT
TRBD1,.,TRBJ2-2,TRBV20-1,CSGQGNTGELFF,TGCAGTGGACAGGGGAACACCGGGGAGCTGTTTTTT
.,.,TRBJ2-5,TRBV2,CASSRRDGTQYF,TGTGCCAGCAGCCGCAGGGATGGGACCCAGTACTTC
.,.,TRBJ2-7,TRBV2,CASRRSGVTDYEQYF,TGTGCCAGCAGGCGATCGGGAGTAACGGACTACGAGCAGTACTTC
.,few,TRBJ2-1,TRBV30,CAWTGGASSYNEQFF,TGTGCCTGGACCGGCGGCGCTTCCTCCTACAATGAGCAGTTCTTC
.,.,TRBJ2-7,TRBV18,CASSPRITYEQYF,TGTGCCAGCTCACCGCGGATCACCTACGAGCAGTACTTC
.,many,TRBJ1-1,TRBV19,CASSTIQGTTEAFF,TGTGCCAGTAGTACTATACAGGGTACCACTGAAGCTTTCTTT
.,.,TRBJ1-5,TRBV10-1,CASSESMTADRNQPQHF,TGCGCCAGCAGTGAGTCTATGACAGCCGATCGCAATCAGCCCCAGCATTTT
TRBD1,many,TRBJ1-1,TRBV2,CASQTGGTEAFF,TGTGCCAGCCAGACAGGGGGGACTGAAGCTTTCTTT
.,many,TRBJ1-5,TRBV19,CASSIGPRGEPQHF,TGTGCCAGTAGTATAGGCCCCAGGGGTGAGCCCCAGCATTTT
.,.,TRBJ1-1,TRBV11-2,CASSFLGPGLNTEAFF,TGTGCCAGCAGTTTCCTTGGACCGGGTTTGAACACTGAAGCTTTCTTT
.,.,TRBJ1-2,TRBV2,CASRGQETNYGYTF,TGTGCCAGCAGGGGGCAGGAAACCAACTATGGCTACACCTTC
TRBD2,once,TRBJ2-5,TRBV15,CATSRDPHGGAETQYF,TGTGCCACCAGCAGAGATCCGCACGGGGGGGCGGAGACCCAGTACTTC
.,many,TRBJ2-3,TRBV25-1,CASSEEGSTDTQYF,TGTGCCAGCAGTGAAGAAGGTAGCACAGATACGCAGTATTTT
.,many,TRBJ2-7,TRBV20-1,CSARETGTNRWSYEQYF,TGCAGTGCTAGAGAAACAGGGACTAACCGGTGGTCCTACGAGCAGTACTTC
.,.,TRBJ1-1,TRBV2,CASSEWRELSEAFF,TGTGCCAGCAGTGAATGGAGGGAACTGTCTGAAGCTTTCTTT
.,many,TRBJ1-3,TRBV7-2,CASREGAGNTIYF,TGTGCCAGCAGGGAAGGGGCTGGAAACACCATATATTTT
TRBD1,.,TRBJ1-1,TRBV6-1,CASSGRQGTNTEAFF,TGTGCCAGCAGTGGCCGACAGGGTACGAACACTGAAGCTTTCTTT
.,many,TRBJ2-6,TRBV19,CASEERFGANVLTF,TGTGCCAGCGAGGAGAGGTTTGGGGCCAACGTCCTGACTTTC
.,.,TRBJ2-2,TRBV7-9,CASSPVREDTGELFF,TGTGCCAGCAGCCCCGTCAGGGAGGACACCGGGGAGCTGTTTTTT
TRBD2,.,TRBJ2-7,TRBV7-8,CASSSGGGAYEQYF,TGTGCCAGTAGTTCGGGGGGAGGGGCCTACGAGCAGTACTTC
.,many,TRBJ2-1,TRBV24-1,CATSLGSYNEQFF,TGTGCCACCAGTCTAGGATCCTACAATGAGCAGTTCTTC
.,few,TRBJ2-7,TRBV10-3,CAISEGRFEEQYF,TGTGCCATCAGTGAGGGCAGGTTTGAGGAGCAGTACTTC